This T cell receptor beta chain was captured in a study of cytomegalovirus exposure and HLA in healthy donors. Regarding the study as a whole: Trimming of TCR beta V- and J-genes showed a link, identified in a later analysis, to a missense DCLRE1C variant. Most of the TCR beta V segments (in an earlier analysis) were productive either about 87% or about 30% of the time. Per a later analysis, 15,000 to 20,000 TCR beta sequences showed association with HLA alleles at 0.05 false discovery rate. As was reported, the classifier diagnosed cytomegalovirus status with high specificity and sensitivity.

13 Jbeta primers and 60 Vbeta primers were used for the PCR. The assay was immunoSEQ multiplex PCR, and TCRdb's table has in-frame clones only and misses some. The sample comprises 120,000 or so clones, roughly 80% of which are singletons, and roughly 3.2% rests with the top ten. Germline CDR1 and CDR2: SQVTM and ANQGSEA. With 8 bases clipped from V and 4 bases from J, the junction kept 14 bases outside the gene matches. This CDR3 has 15 residues. Of note for this clone: What it binds is unknown.

The receptor's source is a man aged 30 to 39 in good health and CMV-seronegative. This rearrangement joins TRBV29-1 to TRBJ2-3; 8 bases agree with TRBD1. The specimen sequenced was PBMCs. The DNA for the CDR3 is TGCAGCTCTGACTATGGGGCAGGGGGCCCAGATACGCAGTATTTT. It encodes CSSDYGAGGPDTQYF.